The present T cell receptor beta chain was sequenced within a study of cytomegalovirus exposure and HLA in healthy donors. As for the study in general: Roughly 170 million T cells yielded roughly 120 million unique TCR beta sequences in earlier analysis.

General observations from the study: Analysis was performed later, and it showed HLA-associated TCR beta chains to be more clonally expanded than equally common others.

A single count supports this clone. Antigen: not known. The PCR ran on 60 Vbeta and 13 Jbeta primers. The table came from immunoSEQ multiplex PCR; TCRdb's copy has only in-frame clones and leaves some out. The sample shows about 89,000 clones, roughly 63% of them seen only once. This CDR3 has 14 amino acids. V lost 4 bases to trimming and J lost 3 bases, with 9 bases between them. CDR1 MNHNY and CDR2 SVGAGI come from the germline V gene (reference sequence). Donors likely had unrecorded immune exposures despite being nominally healthy when sampled. The clonotype originates from a woman between 25 and 40 years old in good health and CMV-seronegative. The specimen sequenced was PBMCs. The rearrangement joins TRBV6-6 to TRBJ2-2, with D perhaps TRBD1 (6 bases). CDR3 amino acids: CASSWAGDTGELFF. CDR3 sequence (DNA): TGTGCCAGCAGTTGGGCAGGGGACACCGGGGAGCTGTTTTTT.